This entry is about one T cell receptor beta chain. Its matching antigen is unknown. The V end was cut by 7 bases, the J end by 7 bases, with 16 bases between. This CDR3 has 13 amino acids. Germline CDR1 MDHEN, CDR2 SYDVKM. The source of the sample is a study of post-analysis software for immune sequencing data. The library was made from cDNA and included unique molecular identifiers. One entry per CDR3 protein results from TCRdb running MiXCR on the PCR reads. The top ten hold 6% to 9% of the sample, which has 400,000 to 500,000 distinct CDR3 sequences, 30% to 40% seen once. Study conclusions and caveats: Several TRBV segments (TRBV5-6, TRBV5-1 and TRBV20-1 among them) occurred more frequently in patients than in controls.

The clonotype was recovered from a girl aged 2-9 years with multiple sclerosis. Sequencing was carried out using blood. The chain links TRBV28 to TRBJ2-5; a possible D gene is TRBD2 (7 bases). The DNA of the CDR3 is TGTGCCAGCAAGGAGGGGGGGAAGGGGACCCAGTACTTC. It specifies CASKEGGKGTQYF. The full variable domain, in which reference TRBV28 and TRBJ2-5 provide the parts outside the CDR3, is DVKVTQSSRYLVKRTGEKVFLECVQDMDHENMFWYRQDPGLGLRLIYFSYDVKMKEKGDIPEGYSVSREKKERFSLILESASTNQTSMYLCASKEGGKGTQYFGPGTRLLVL.